The rows below give T cell receptor beta chains drawn from one sample of a study of blood T cell repertoires in COVID-19. Assay used: immunoSEQ multiplex PCR; TCRdb lists only in-frame clones, some missing. The repertoire includes a few hundred thousand clones, roughly 80% of them detected once, and roughly 20% sits in the top ten. Sequenced sample: peripheral blood. The receptors come from a woman at least 80 years old with active or convalescent COVID-19. CDR3s leave out the opening cysteine and the closing phenylalanine or tryptophan. The size entry is marked missing in some rows and otherwise reads once, few, many or a size class.

>-|TRBV27|TRBJ2-3
ASTRFGPSTDTQY
>-|TRBV6-2/TRBV6-3|TRBJ2-3
ASSYYGGVDTQY
>-|TRBV30|TRBJ2-1
AWSRTSGYNEQF
>-|TRBV3-1/TRBV3-2|TRBJ1-2
ASSPLTDYGYT
>-|TRBV11-1|TRBJ2-3
ASSKRLAGVVDTQY
>-|TRBV5-4|TRBJ2-1
ASSTRRTGGMNEQF
>-|TRBV7-8|TRBJ1-1
ASSLEGQGITEAF
>-|TRBV5-1|TRBJ2-1
ASSITGGVYNEQF
>-|TRBV4-2|TRBJ1-1
ASSQRGGLNTEAF
>-|TRBV5-1|TRBJ2-7
ASSLVPGEYEQY
>-|TRBV19|TRBJ1-3
ASSWDRASTIY
>-|TRBV18|TRBJ1-2
ASSPLEGSNYGYT
>-|TRBV7-2|TRBJ2-2
ASSFRGNTGELF
>-|TRBV2|TRBJ2-1
ASSDTGGPYNEQF
>few|TRBV6-6|TRBJ2-7
ASSYGRGGSSYEQY
>-|TRBV6-5|TRBJ1-3
ASSSTGVRNTIY
>-|TRBV5-1|TRBJ2-3
ASSLAEGASTDTQY
>-|TRBV9|TRBJ2-3
ASSVQGLAGSDTQY
>-|TRBV27|TRBJ2-6
ASNPGQGALGANVLT
>few|TRBV28|TRBJ2-5
ASSFGGQETQY
>-|TRBV27|TRBJ1-5
ASSPRQGGNQPQH
>-|TRBV6-5|TRBJ1-2
ASRTDSNYGYT